This T cell receptor (beta chain) came from a study of shared clonotypes between healthy human individuals. Overall study: Donor composition was a couple of women and a few men, aged 18 to 49.

Using immunoSEQ multiplex PCR, the repertoire was profiled, and TCRdb retains in-frame clones only, with some absent. The table lists over 750,000 clones, 96% of them singletons, with over 0.2% in the top ten. As to this clone: Its antigen is not identified.

The V and J ends lost 6 bases and 8 bases respectively, with 10 bases between them. CDR3 size: 10 residues. Germline-derived CDR1 and CDR2 are SQVTM and ANQGSEA. Study results and caveats: As a rule, naive subsets had a larger estimated richness than memory subsets.

CD45RO-negative CD8 cells positively selected for CCR7 made up the naive population, which excluded terminally differentiated effector memory CD45RA+ cells. Sequenced material: naive CD8+ T cells sorted from blood. This clonotype was sampled from a man aged 25 to 40 in good health. This chain uses TRBV29-1 with TRBJ1-1; no reliable D call. CDR3 protein: CSVERNEAFF. In DNA, the CDR3 is TGCAGCGTCGAACGAAACGAAGCTTTCTTT.